The 5 T cell receptor beta chains below all came from one sample that was sequenced in a study of T cells in Graves' hyperthyroidism and ophthalmopathy. Amplification of TCR beta CDR3 regions used RNA as the template. A first-round RT-PCR of the TCR CDR3 used the HTBI primer set. Via MiXCR, TCRdb re-called the multiplex PCR reads, giving one row per CDR3 protein. Seen here are almost 500,000 distinct CDR3 sequences, 20% to 25% observed once, and the top ten hold approximately 54%. Sequences were obtained from blood. The receptor source for this set is a woman aged 70 to 79 with Graves' ophthalmopathy.

The J gene is TRBJ2-3, the V gene TRBV12-3 or TRBV12-4; TRBD2 aligns across 10 bases. The J segment lost 4 bases and the V segment lost 1 base, leaving 8 bases of the junction unmatched. The CDR3 covers 17 residues. The CDR3 nucleotides read TGTGCCAGCAGTTTAGGGACTAGCGGTCCGAGGGCAGATACGCAGTATTTT. This gives the protein CASSLGTSGPRADTQYF.

This clonotype was observed a handful of times. The chain couples TRBV29-1 to TRBJ1-1; D is undetermined. Germline V gives CDR1 SQVTM, CDR2 ANQGSEA. Trimming pared 3 bases from V and 7 bases from J, leaving 9 bases between. This CDR3 has 11 amino acids. CDR3 protein: CSVELGLEAFF. In DNA, the CDR3 is TGCAGCGTTGAGCTGGGTCTTGAAGCTTTCTTT.

This clonotype was detected only a few times. This chain joins TRBV5-1 and TRBJ2-1, with 8 bases fitting TRBD2. Germline-derived CDR1 and CDR2 are SGHRS and YFSETQ. The V gene end was trimmed by 0 bases and the J gene end by 1 base; junction bases not matched to a gene: 9. The CDR3 totals 18 residues. In DNA form, the CDR3 reads TGCGCCAGCAGCTTGGCGGGGCTAGCGGGCAGGTCCTACAATGAGCAGTTCTTC. It translates to CASSLAGLAGRSYNEQFF.

The chain uses TRBV4-1 and TRBJ2-1; TRBD2 might be the D (6 bases). Germline V lookup: CDR1 MGHRA, CDR2 YSYEKL. V was shortened by 3 bases and J by 0 bases, with 12 bases between the two germline ends. This CDR3 region has 16 residues. The CDR3 loop reads CASSHQTGSSYNEQFF. In DNA, the CDR3 is TGCGCCAGCAGCCACCAGACCGGGAGCTCCTACAATGAGCAGTTCTTC.

The chain joins TRBV2 to TRBJ2-4; the match to TRBD1 covers 9 bases. The CDR3 contains 13 residues. Per germline, CDR1 SNHLY and CDR2 FYNNEI. V was clipped by 6 bases and J by 6 bases; unmatched bases: 3. CDR3 loop: CASRQGATNIQYF. The DNA of the CDR3 is TGTGCCAGCAGACAGGGGGCGACAAACATTCAGTACTTC.